The sequence of this T cell receptor (beta chain) was determined in a study of blood T cell repertoires in COVID-19. About the research overall: Whether acute or convalescent, the COVID-19 samples came from the United States, Italy and Spain. From T cells, B-cell-depleted T cells, or PBMCs came the material, which was cDNA or gDNA.

Only in-frame clones appear in the TCRdb table, and some are missing; sequencing was by immunoSEQ multiplex PCR. Here the sample spans hundreds of thousands of clones, roughly 85% being singletons. The CDR3 is made up of 13 amino acids. Germline V lookup: CDR1 GTSNPN, CDR2 SVGIG (reference sequence). V lost 4 bases and J lost 1, with 8 bases in between. The sequenced sample consisted of peripheral blood. J is TRBJ1-5 and V is TRBV30; no firm D call. The receptor's source is a woman under 40 with active or convalescent COVID-19. The DNA of the CDR3 is TGTGCCTGGACAGATCAGAGCAATCAGCCCCAGCATTTT. This sequence encodes CAWTDQSNQPQHF.